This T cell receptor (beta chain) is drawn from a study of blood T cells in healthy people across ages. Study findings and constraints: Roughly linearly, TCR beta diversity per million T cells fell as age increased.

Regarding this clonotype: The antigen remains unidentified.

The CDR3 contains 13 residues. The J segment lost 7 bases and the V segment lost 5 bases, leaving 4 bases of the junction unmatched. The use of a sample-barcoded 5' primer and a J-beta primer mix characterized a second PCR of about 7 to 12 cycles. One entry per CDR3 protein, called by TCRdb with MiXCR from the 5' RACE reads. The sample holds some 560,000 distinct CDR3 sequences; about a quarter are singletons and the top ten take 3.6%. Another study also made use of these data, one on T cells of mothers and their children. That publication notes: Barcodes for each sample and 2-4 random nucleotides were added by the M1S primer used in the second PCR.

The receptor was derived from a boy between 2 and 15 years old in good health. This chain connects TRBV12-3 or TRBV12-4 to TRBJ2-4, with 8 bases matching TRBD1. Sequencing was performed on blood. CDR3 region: CASSPGQANIQYF. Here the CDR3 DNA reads TGTGCCAGCAGTCCGGGACAGGCTAACATTCAGTACTTC.